This T cell receptor (beta chain) stems from a study of OX40 agonist ivuxolimab in advanced cancers. Study at large: Subjects had a mean age of 60 years, with a range of about 20 to 85; less than 90% were male. Study-wide results and limits: Clonal expansion was seen in CD4+ and CD8+ blood T cells by week 6 at 0.1 to 3.0 mg/kg.

Autoimmune disease history or systemic immunosuppression disqualified patients. Produced via immunoSEQ multiplex PCR; TCRdb's table is partial and in-frame only. The sample comprises about 81,000 clones, roughly four fifths of which are singletons, and 6.6% rests with the top ten. The CDR3 adds up to 11 amino acids, both ends counted. Germline-derived CDR1 and CDR2 are DFQATT and SNEGSKA (reference sequence). A remark on this clone: Its target is unknown. Here the CDR3 omits its conserved ending phenylalanine or tryptophan, so a read error is the likely source. It is unclear where the CDR3 begins or ends on the DNA, so no DNA is shown, and the CDR3 is as TCRdb lists it.

This TCR was recovered from an adult with an advanced solid tumor such as melanoma, head and neck, liver or kidney cancer. The specimen comprised CD4+ or CD8+ T cells sorted from blood, sampled in a trial of the OX40 agonist ivuxolimab. This rearrangement joins TRBV20-1 to TRBJ2-3; TRBD1, the table's D call, was not compared with the DNA. The chain's CDR3 is CSARVVGTGFL.